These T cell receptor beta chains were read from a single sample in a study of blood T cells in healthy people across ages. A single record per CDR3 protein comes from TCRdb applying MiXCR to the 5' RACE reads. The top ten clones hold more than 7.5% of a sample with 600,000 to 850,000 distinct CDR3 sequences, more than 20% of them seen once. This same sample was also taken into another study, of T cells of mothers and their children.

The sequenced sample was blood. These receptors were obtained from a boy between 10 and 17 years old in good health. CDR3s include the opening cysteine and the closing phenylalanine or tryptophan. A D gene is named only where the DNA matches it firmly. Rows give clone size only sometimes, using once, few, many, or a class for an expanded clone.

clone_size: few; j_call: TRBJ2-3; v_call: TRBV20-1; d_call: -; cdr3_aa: CSAMDRVTDTQYF; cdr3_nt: TGCAGTGCTATGGACAGAGTCACAGATACGCAGTATTTT
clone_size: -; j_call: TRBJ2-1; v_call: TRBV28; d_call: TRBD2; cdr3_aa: CASSTRLAGIYQIF; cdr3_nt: TGTGCCAGCAGTACCAGACTAGCGGGTATTTATCAGATCTTC
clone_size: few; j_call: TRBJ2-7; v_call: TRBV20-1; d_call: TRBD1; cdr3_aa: CSAMDREAYEQYF; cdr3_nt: TGCAGTGCCATGGACAGGGAGGCCTACGAGCAGTACTTC
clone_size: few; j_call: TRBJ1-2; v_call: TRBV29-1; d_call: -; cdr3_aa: CSVETRGQAIYGYTF; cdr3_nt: TGCAGCGTTGAAACCCGGGGGCAAGCCATTTATGGCTACACCTTC
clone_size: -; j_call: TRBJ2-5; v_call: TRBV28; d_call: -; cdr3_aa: CASQEALEETQYF; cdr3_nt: TGTGCCAGCCAGGAGGCCCTGGAAGAGACCCAGTACTTC
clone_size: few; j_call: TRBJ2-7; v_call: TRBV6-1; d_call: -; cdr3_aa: CASTPARDSSYEQYF; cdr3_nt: TGTGCCAGCACCCCAGCCCGGGACTCTTCCTACGAGCAGTACTTC
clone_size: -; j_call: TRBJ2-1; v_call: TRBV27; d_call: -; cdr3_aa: CASSLSSYEQFF; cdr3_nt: TGTGCCAGCAGTTTATCTTCATATGAGCAGTTCTTC
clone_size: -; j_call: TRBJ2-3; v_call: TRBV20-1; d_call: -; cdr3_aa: CSARDHGTDTQYF; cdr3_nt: TGCAGTGCTAGAGACCATGGCACAGATACGCAGTATTTT
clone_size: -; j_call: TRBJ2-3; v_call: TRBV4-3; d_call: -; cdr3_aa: CASSQERGIRADTQYF; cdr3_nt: TGCGCCAGCAGCCAAGAGCGGGGTATTAGGGCAGATACGCAGTATTTT
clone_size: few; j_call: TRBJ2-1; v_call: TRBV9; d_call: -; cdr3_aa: CASSVEGGTPYNEQFF; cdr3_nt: TGTGCCAGCAGCGTAGAAGGAGGGACCCCCTACAATGAGCAGTTCTTC
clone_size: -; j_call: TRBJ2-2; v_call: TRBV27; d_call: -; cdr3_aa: CASSWGGGELFF; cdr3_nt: TGTGCCAGCAGTTGGGGAGGAGGGGAGCTGTTTTTT
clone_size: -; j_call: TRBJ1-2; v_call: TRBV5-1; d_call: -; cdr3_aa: CASTDSLGYTF; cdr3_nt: TGCGCCAGCACAGACAGTCTTGGCTACACCTTC
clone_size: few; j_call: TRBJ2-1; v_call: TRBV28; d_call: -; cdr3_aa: CASKGSSYNEQFF; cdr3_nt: TGTGCCAGCAAAGGGAGCTCCTACAATGAGCAGTTCTTC
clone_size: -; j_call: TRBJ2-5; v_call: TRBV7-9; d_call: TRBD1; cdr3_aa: CASSSPQGAGETQYF; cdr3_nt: TGTGCCAGCAGCTCACCACAGGGGGCCGGGGAGACCCAGTACTTC
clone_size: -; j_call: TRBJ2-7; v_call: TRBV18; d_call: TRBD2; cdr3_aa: CASSPIIAGGSKSYEQYF; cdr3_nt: TGTGCCAGCTCACCAATAATCGCGGGAGGGTCTAAATCCTACGAGCAGTACTTC
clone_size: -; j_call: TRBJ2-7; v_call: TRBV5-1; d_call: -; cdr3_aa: CASSLAGPPSSYEQYF; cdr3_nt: TGCGCCAGCAGCTTGGCGGGACCCCCATCCTCCTACGAGCAGTACTTC
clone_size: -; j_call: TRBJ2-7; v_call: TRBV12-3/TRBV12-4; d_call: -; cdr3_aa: CASCYWGPNEQYF; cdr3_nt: TGTGCCAGCTGCTATTGGGGGCCCAACGAGCAGTACTTC
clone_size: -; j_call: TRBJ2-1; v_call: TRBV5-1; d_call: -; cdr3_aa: CASSYRGSLAAYNEQFF; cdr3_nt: TGCGCCAGCAGCTATAGGGGGTCCCTAGCGGCGTACAATGAGCAGTTCTTC
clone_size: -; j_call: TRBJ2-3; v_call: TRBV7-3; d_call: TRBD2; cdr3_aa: CASSLATSGGTDTQYF; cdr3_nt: TGTGCCAGCAGCTTAGCAACTAGCGGGGGCACAGATACGCAGTATTTT
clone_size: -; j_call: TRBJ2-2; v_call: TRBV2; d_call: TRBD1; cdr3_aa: CANGMPGTGETGELFF; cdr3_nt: TGTGCCAATGGAATGCCCGGGACAGGAGAAACCGGGGAGCTGTTTTTT
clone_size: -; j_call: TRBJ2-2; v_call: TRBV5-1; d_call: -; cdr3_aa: CASSLDEVTGELFF; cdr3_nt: TGCGCCAGCAGCTTGGACGAGGTCACCGGGGAGCTGTTTTTT
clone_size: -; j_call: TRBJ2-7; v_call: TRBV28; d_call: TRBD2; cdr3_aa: CACSSTAGVPYEQYF; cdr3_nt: TGTGCCTGCAGTTCCACAGCGGGAGTACCCTACGAGCAGTACTTC
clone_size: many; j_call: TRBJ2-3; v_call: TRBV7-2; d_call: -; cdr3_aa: CASSLRAGTDTQYF; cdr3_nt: TGTGCCAGCAGCTTACGGGCGGGCACAGATACGCAGTATTTT
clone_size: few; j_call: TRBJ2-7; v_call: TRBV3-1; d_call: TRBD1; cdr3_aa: CASSQVFGGQGKYEQYF; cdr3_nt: TGTGCCAGCAGCCAAGTCTTCGGGGGACAGGGAAAGTACGAGCAGTACTTC
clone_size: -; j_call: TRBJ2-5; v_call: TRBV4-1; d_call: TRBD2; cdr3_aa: CASSGGSGSGETQYF; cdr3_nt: TGCGCCAGCAGCGGCGGGAGTGGAAGTGGCGAGACCCAGTACTTC
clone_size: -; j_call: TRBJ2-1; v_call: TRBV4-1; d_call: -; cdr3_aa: CASSQVVVNEQFF; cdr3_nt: TGCGCCAGCAGCCAAGTAGTGGTCAATGAGCAGTTCTTC
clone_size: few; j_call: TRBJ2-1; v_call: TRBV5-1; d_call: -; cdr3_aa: CASSLDYFGQVGNNEQFF; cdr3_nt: TGCGCCAGCAGCTTGGATTATTTTGGGCAGGTCGGGAACAATGAGCAGTTCTTC
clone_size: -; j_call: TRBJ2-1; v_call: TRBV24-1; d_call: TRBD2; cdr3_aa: CATSDSPGLAGGLTYNEQFF; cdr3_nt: TGTGCCACCAGTGATTCTCCGGGACTAGCGGGCGGACTCACCTACAATGAGCAGTTCTTC
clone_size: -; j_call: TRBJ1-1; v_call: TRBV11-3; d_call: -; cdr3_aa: CASSTQIAEAFF; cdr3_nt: TGTGCCAGCAGCACCCAGATTGCTGAAGCTTTCTTT
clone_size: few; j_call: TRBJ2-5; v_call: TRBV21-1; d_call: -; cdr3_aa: CASRDRDGKYQETQYF; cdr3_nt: TGTGCCAGCAGAGACCGGGACGGCAAGTACCAAGAGACCCAGTACTTC
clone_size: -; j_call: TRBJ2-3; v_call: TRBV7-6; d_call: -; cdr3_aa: CASSLSPLDSITDTQYF; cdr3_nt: TGTGCCAGCAGCTTGTCCCCCCTGGACAGCATAACAGATACGCAGTATTTT
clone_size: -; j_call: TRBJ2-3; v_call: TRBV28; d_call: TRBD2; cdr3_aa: CASSRGTSGPLGADTQYF; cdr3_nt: TGTGCCAGCAGTCGGGGGACTAGCGGGCCCCTGGGGGCAGATACGCAGTATTTT
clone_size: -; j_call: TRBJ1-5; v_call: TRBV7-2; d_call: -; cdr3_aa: CASSLRGRSNQPQHF; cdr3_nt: TGTGCCAGCAGCCTCAGGGGCAGGAGCAATCAGCCCCAGCATTTT
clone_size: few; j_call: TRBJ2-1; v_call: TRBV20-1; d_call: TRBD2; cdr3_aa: CSASLLAGVNEQFF; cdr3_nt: TGCAGTGCTAGTCTACTAGCGGGAGTCAATGAGCAGTTCTTC
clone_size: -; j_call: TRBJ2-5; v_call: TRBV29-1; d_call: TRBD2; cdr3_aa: CSVEVGLVQETQYF; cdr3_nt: TGCAGCGTTGAAGTTGGACTAGTGCAAGAGACCCAGTACTTC
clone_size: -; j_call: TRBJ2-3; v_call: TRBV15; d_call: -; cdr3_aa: CATSRDMVGRDTQYF; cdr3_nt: TGTGCCACCAGCAGAGATATGGTAGGGCGGGATACGCAGTATTTT
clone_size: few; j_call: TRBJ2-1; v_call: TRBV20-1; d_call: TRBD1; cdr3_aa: CSALSDRGVGEQFF; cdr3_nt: TGCAGTGCCCTTTCCGACAGGGGAGTCGGTGAGCAGTTCTTC
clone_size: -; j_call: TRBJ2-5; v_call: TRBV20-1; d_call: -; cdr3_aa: CSAFGETQYF; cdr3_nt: TGCAGTGCTTTTGGGGAGACCCAGTACTTC
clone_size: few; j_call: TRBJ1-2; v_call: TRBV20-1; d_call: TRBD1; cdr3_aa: CSARDLTGGGGYTF; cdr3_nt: TGCAGTGCTAGAGACCTGACAGGGGGCGGGGGCTACACCTTC
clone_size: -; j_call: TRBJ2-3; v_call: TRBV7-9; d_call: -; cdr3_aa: CASSLSGYLADTQYF; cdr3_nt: TGTGCCAGCAGCTTATCAGGGTATCTAGCAGATACGCAGTATTTT
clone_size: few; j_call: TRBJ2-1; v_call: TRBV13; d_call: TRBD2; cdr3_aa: CASSLEGLAGQTVGNEQFF; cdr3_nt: TGTGCCAGCAGCTTAGAGGGACTAGCGGGACAAACCGTGGGGAATGAGCAGTTCTTC
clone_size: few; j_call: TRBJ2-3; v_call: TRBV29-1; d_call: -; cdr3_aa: CSVCLVQSTDTQYF; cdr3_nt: TGCAGCGTTTGTCTCGTACAGAGCACAGATACGCAGTATTTT
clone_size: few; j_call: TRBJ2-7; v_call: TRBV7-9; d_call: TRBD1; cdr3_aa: CASSSWDRGHEQYF; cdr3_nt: TGTGCCAGCAGCTCATGGGACAGGGGCCACGAGCAGTACTTC
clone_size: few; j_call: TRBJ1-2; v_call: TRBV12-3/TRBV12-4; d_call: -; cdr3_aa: CASSYRVHGYTF; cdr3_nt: TGTGCCAGCAGTTACAGGGTCCATGGCTACACCTTC
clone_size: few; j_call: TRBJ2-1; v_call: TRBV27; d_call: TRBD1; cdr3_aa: CASSSTGGADNEQFF; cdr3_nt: TGTGCCAGCAGTTCGACAGGGGGCGCAGACAATGAGCAGTTCTTC
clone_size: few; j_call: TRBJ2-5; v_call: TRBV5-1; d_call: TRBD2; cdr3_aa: CASSTGTSEEETQYF; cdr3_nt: TGCGCCAGCAGCACCGGGACTAGCGAAGAGGAGACCCAGTACTTC
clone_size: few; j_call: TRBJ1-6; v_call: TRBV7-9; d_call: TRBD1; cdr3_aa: CASSPGQGLSPLHF; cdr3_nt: TGTGCCAGCAGCCCCGGACAGGGACTCTCACCCCTCCACTTT
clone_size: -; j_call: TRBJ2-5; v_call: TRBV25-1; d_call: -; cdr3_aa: CASSEYIRVGGGPPQETQYF; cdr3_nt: TGTGCCAGCAGTGAATATATTAGGGTCGGCGGAGGGCCCCCACAAGAGACCCAGTACTTC
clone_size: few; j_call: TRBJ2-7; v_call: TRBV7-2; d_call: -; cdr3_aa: CASSLEGIPTYEQYF; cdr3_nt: TGTGCCAGCAGCTTAGAGGGGATACCTACCTACGAGCAGTACTTC
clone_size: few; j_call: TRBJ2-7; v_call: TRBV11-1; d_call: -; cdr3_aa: CASSSNRQETYEQYF; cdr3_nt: TGTGCCAGCAGCTCCAACCGACAGGAGACCTACGAGCAGTACTTC
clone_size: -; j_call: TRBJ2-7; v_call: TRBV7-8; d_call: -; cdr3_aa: CASSLFVGLSYEQYF; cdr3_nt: TGTGCCAGCAGCTTGTTTGTCGGACTTAGCTACGAGCAGTACTTC
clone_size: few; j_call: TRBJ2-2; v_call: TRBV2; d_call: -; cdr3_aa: CASSGGANTGELFF; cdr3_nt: TGTGCCAGCAGCGGAGGGGCGAACACCGGGGAGCTGTTTTTT
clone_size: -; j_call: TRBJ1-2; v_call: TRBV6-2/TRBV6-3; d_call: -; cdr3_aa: CASTQAPAVYGYTF; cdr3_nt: TGTGCCAGCACCCAGGCCCCGGCCGTCTATGGCTACACCTTC
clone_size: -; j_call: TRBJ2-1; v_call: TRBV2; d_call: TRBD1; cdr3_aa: CASGTGDREQFF; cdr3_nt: TGTGCCAGCGGGACAGGGGACCGCGAGCAGTTCTTC
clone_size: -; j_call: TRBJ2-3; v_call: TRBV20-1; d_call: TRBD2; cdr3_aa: CSADSGGRTDTQYF; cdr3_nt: TGCAGTGCTGATAGCGGGGGCCGAACAGATACGCAGTATTTT
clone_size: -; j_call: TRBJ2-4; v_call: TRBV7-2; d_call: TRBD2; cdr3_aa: CASSGSSGGAVAKNIQYF; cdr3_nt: TGTGCCAGCAGCGGGAGTAGCGGGGGGGCCGTGGCCAAAAACATTCAGTACTTC
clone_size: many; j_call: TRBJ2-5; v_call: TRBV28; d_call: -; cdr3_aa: CASSLWEQETQYF; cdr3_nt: TGTGCCAGCAGTTTATGGGAGCAAGAGACCCAGTACTTC
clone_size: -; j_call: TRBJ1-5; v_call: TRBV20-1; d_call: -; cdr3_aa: CSARIEGFSNQPQHF; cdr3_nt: TGCAGTGCTAGAATTGAAGGGTTTAGCAATCAGCCCCAGCATTTT
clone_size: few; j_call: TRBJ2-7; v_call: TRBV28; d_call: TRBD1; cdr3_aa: CASRVGQGIYEQYF; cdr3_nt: TGTGCCAGCAGAGTAGGACAGGGGATCTACGAGCAGTACTTC